The rows below give T cell receptor beta chains drawn from one sample of a study of blood T cell repertoires in COVID-19. Repertoires were generated with immunoSEQ multiplex PCR, while TCRdb's copy carries only in-frame clones and drops some. This sample has 250,000 or so clones; roughly 81% occur once, and the top ten carry about 7%. Sample: PBMCs or T cells enriched from blood (not recorded which). The receptors come from a woman aged 50 to 65 who had been exposed to COVID-19. Each CDR3 is given with its conserved first and last residue.

TRBJ2-7	TRBV7-3	CASSPGTGGNYEQYF
TRBJ1-3	TRBV21-1	CASSKNGGGFGNTIYF
TRBJ1-5	TRBV24-1	CATSDLAATGPQHF
TRBJ2-7	TRBV5-1	CASSLARQGAREQYF
TRBJ1-6	TRBV28	CASSSGTMDHYNSPLHF
TRBJ2-5	TRBV5-1	CASSLVWASGETQYF
TRBJ1-4	TRBV5-4	CASSLRGLSEKLFF
TRBJ1-3	TRBV7-9	CASSLASGSGNTIYF
TRBJ1-3	TRBV18	CASSPGTSSGNTIYF
TRBJ2-5	TRBV6-2/TRBV6-3	CASSYVRRSGLYF
TRBJ2-2	TRBV24-1	CATSDPAGGGGRAGELFF
TRBJ1-2	TRBV29-1	CSAIMLDWGYTF
TRBJ2-3	TRBV7-9	CASSLGQGSTDTQYF
TRBJ1-5	TRBV19	CASSSRTDQDQPQHF
TRBJ1-1	TRBV6-2/TRBV6-3	CASSYSTGYTEAFF
TRBJ1-2	TRBV9	CASSASPWGTGSNYGYTF
TRBJ2-3	TRBV12-3/TRBV12-4	CASTPSTDTQYF